The rows below give T cell receptor beta chains drawn from one sample of a study of cytomegalovirus exposure and HLA in healthy donors. Profiling relied on immunoSEQ multiplex PCR, and the TCRdb table lists in-frame clones only, not all of them. The sample comprises approximately 90,000 clones, 76% of which are singletons, and less than 4% rests with the top ten. The material sequenced was PBMCs. The receptors stem from a man in his forties in good health and CMV-seronegative. The CDR3 runs from the conserved cysteine through the conserved F or W. D genes are given only for firm matches. The listing skips clone size in some rows; elsewhere it reads once, few, many or a size class.

d_gene	abundance	v_gene	j_gene	CDR3aa	CDR3nt
NA	once	TRBV5-1	TRBJ1-1	CASSLSWERGATEAFF	TGCGCCAGCAGCTTGAGTTGGGAGCGGGGGGCAACTGAAGCTTTCTTT
TRBD1	NA	TRBV7-3	TRBJ2-5	CASSLSSTTGRGQETQYF	TGTGCCAGCAGCTTAAGTAGTACGACAGGGAGAGGTCAAGAGACCCAGTACTTC
NA	NA	TRBV5-4	TRBJ2-6	CASSRRSSGANVLTF	TGTGCCAGCAGCCGGAGAAGCTCTGGGGCCAACGTCCTGACTTTC
NA	NA	TRBV11-2	TRBJ2-7	CASSIDGIRNEQYF	TGTGCCAGCAGCATTGACGGAATCAGGAACGAGCAGTACTTC
NA	NA	TRBV7-9	TRBJ2-5	CASSSGPAGAQETQYF	TGTGCCAGCAGCTCCGGGCCGGCGGGGGCCCAAGAGACCCAGTACTTC
NA	NA	TRBV4-1	TRBJ2-1	CASSQASGPQVSLQFF	TGCGCCAGCAGCCAAGCATCCGGCCCCCAGGTGAGCTTGCAGTTCTTC
NA	NA	TRBV9	TRBJ2-2	CASSDRVFGELFF	TGTGCCAGCAGCGACAGGGTTTTCGGGGAGCTGTTTTTT
TRBD1	NA	TRBV5-4	TRBJ1-2	CASSLALGQSEGYTF	TGTGCCAGCAGCTTAGCCTTGGGACAGTCGGAAGGCTACACCTTC
NA	NA	TRBV5-6	TRBJ1-5	CASSQRQVPGAPQHF	TGTGCCAGCAGCCAACGACAGGTCCCTGGGGCGCCCCAGCATTTT
TRBD2	NA	TRBV14	TRBJ2-3	CASSQGGLAATDTQYF	TGTGCCAGCAGCCAAGGGGGACTAGCGGCCACAGATACGCAGTATTTT
TRBD1	once	TRBV4-3	TRBJ2-1	CASSQEETGGNEQFF	TGCGCCAGCAGCCAAGAGGAGACAGGGGGCAATGAGCAGTTCTTC
TRBD1	NA	TRBV7-7	TRBJ2-5	CASSSGQGAWETQYF	TGTGCCAGCAGCTCAGGACAGGGGGCTTGGGAGACCCAGTACTTC
TRBD2	NA	TRBV10-3	TRBJ2-4	CATGLADNKNIQYF	TGTGCCACGGGACTAGCGGATAACAAAAACATTCAGTACTTC
TRBD2	NA	TRBV5-1	TRBJ2-3	CASSTGLAGGIASTDTQYF	TGCGCCAGCAGCACCGGACTAGCGGGGGGAATAGCTAGCACAGATACGCAGTATTTT
NA	NA	TRBV21-1	TRBJ2-7	CASSKAREISYEQYF	TGTGCCAGCAGCAAAGCGAGGGAAATCTCCTACGAGCAGTACTTC
TRBD1	NA	TRBV7-9	TRBJ1-1	CASSFMGQGKNTEAFF	TGTGCCAGCAGCTTTATGGGACAGGGAAAGAACACTGAAGCTTTCTTT
NA	NA	TRBV7-9	TRBJ2-7	CASSSRDFWDEQYF	TGTGCCAGCAGCTCCCGGGACTTTTGGGACGAGCAGTACTTC
TRBD1	NA	TRBV5-5	TRBJ1-6	CASSPTGEYSPLHF	TGTGCCAGCAGCCCTACAGGGGAATATTCACCCCTCCACTTT
TRBD1	NA	TRBV5-4	TRBJ1-2	CASSSETGGGYGYTF	TGTGCCAGCAGCTCAGAGACAGGGGGCGGCTATGGCTACACCTTC
TRBD1	NA	TRBV2	TRBJ1-2	CASRRTGGQGIYGYTF	TGTGCCAGCAGGCGGACAGGGGGACAAGGTATTTATGGCTACACCTTC
NA	NA	TRBV6-6	TRBJ1-1	CASSFRGRGTEAFF	TGTGCCAGCAGTTTCAGGGGTAGAGGCACTGAAGCTTTCTTT
NA	NA	TRBV19	TRBJ1-2	CASTRGYGYTF	TGTGCCAGTACGAGGGGGTATGGCTACACCTTC
NA	NA	TRBV5-6	TRBJ1-1	CASSRWGLMNTEAFF	TGTGCCAGCAGCAGGTGGGGGCTCATGAACACTGAAGCTTTCTTT
NA	NA	TRBV6-1	TRBJ2-7	CASSYRYEQYF	TGTGCCAGCAGTTACCGGTACGAGCAGTACTTC
TRBD2	NA	TRBV5-6	TRBJ2-5	CASFYRATSGETQYF	TGTGCCAGCTTCTACCGTGCGACTAGCGGAGAGACCCAGTACTTC
NA	NA	TRBV2	TRBJ2-7	CASSAGAIHEQYF	TGTGCCAGCAGTGCAGGGGCAATCCACGAGCAGTACTTC
NA	NA	TRBV5-1	TRBJ1-2	CASSSGHQGNYGYTF	TGCGCCAGCAGCTCAGGTCATCAGGGCAACTATGGCTACACCTTC
NA	NA	TRBV6-1	TRBJ2-2	CASSAPRQGSTGELFF	TGTGCCAGCAGTGCCCCCCGTCAGGGATCCACCGGGGAGCTGTTTTTT
NA	NA	TRBV19	TRBJ2-1	CASRAIGSSYNEQFF	TGTGCCAGTAGGGCCATTGGGAGCTCCTACAATGAGCAGTTCTTC
NA	NA	TRBV18	TRBJ2-1	CASSPPRQGQYNEQFF	TGTGCCAGCTCACCACCGAGGCAGGGCCAGTACAATGAGCAGTTCTTC
TRBD2	once	TRBV2	TRBJ2-3	CASSEMVAGFVDTQYF	TGTGCCAGCAGTGAAATGGTAGCGGGGTTCGTAGATACGCAGTATTTT
TRBD2	NA	TRBV9	TRBJ2-5	CASSKAGDLQETQYF	TGTGCCAGCAGCAAAGCGGGGGACCTCCAAGAGACCCAGTACTTC
NA	NA	TRBV27	TRBJ2-7	CASSLVQQVPYEQYF	TGTGCCAGCAGTTTAGTTCAGCAGGTACCCTACGAGCAGTACTTC
NA	NA	TRBV5-6	TRBJ2-1	CASNPWRDEQFF	TGTGCCAGCAACCCATGGAGGGATGAGCAGTTCTTC
NA	few	TRBV11-2	TRBJ2-7	CASSLAGLTYEQYF	TGTGCCAGCAGCTTAGCGGGACTTACCTACGAGCAGTACTTC
NA	once	TRBV19	TRBJ1-1	CASSLSGVGTEAFF	TGTGCCAGTAGTCTCTCAGGGGTGGGCACTGAAGCTTTCTTT
NA	NA	TRBV27	TRBJ1-6	CASSPRNSPLHF	TGTGCCAGCAGTCCCAGGAATTCACCCCTCCACTTT
TRBD2	once	TRBV18	TRBJ2-7	CASSPGLVGEQYF	TGTGCCAGCTCACCCGGACTAGTTGGCGAGCAGTACTTC